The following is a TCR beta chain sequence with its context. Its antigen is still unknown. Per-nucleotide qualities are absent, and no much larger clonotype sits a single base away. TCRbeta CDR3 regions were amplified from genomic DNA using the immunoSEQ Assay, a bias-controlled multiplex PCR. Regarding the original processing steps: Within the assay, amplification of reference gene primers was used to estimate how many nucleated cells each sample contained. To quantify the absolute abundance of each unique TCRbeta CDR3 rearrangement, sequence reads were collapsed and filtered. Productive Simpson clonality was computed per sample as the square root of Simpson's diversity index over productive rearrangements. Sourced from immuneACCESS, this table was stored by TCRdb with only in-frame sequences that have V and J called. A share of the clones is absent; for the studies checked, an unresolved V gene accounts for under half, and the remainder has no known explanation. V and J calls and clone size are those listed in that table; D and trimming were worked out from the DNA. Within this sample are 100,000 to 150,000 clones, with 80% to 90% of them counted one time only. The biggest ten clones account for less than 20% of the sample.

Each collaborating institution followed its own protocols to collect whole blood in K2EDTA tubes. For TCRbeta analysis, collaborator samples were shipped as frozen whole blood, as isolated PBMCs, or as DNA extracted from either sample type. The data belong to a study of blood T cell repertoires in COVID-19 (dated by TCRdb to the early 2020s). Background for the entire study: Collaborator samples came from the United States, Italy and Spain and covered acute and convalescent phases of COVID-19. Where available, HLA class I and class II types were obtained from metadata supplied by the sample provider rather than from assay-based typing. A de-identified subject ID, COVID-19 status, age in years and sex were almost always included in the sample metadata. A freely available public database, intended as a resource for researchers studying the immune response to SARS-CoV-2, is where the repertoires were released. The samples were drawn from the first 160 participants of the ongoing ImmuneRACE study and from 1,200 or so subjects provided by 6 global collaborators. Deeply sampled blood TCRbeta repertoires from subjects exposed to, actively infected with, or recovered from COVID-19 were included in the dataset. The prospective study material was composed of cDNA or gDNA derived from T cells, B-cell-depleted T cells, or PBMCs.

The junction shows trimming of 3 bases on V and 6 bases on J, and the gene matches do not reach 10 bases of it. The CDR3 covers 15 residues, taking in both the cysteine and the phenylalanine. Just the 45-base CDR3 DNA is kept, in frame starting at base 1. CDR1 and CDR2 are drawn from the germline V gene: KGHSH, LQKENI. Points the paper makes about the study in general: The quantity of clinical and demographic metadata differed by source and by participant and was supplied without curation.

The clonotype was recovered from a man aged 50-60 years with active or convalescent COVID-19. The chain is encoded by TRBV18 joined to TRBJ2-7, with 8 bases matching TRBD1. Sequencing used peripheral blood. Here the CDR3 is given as CASSPGDRIVGEQYF. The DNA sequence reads TGTGCCAGCTCACCTGGGGACAGGATTGTAGGCGAGCAGTACTTC.